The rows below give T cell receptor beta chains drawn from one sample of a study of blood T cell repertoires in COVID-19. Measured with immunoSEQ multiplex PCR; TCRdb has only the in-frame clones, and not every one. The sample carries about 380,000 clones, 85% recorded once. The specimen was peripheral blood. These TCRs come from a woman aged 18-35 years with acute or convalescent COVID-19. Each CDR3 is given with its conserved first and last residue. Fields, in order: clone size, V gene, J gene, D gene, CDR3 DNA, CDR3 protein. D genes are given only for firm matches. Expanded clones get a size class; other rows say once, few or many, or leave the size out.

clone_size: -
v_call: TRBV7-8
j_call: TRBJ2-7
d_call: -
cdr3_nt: TGTGCCAGCAGCTCACCGCGAACAGGGAGCTACGAGCAGTACTTC
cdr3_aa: CASSSPRTGSYEQYF

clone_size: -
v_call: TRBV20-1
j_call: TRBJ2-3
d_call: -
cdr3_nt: TGCAGTGCTAGTCAATCAGATACGCAGTATTTT
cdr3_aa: CSASQSDTQYF

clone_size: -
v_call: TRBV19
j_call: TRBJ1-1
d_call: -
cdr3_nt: TGTGCCAGTAGTGTAGGGGGGCTTAACACTGAAACTTTCTTT
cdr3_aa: CASSVGGLNTETFF

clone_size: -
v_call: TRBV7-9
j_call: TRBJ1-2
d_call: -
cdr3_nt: TGTGCCAGCAGCCTTCAGGTAGAGGGCTACACCTTC
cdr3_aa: CASSLQVEGYTF

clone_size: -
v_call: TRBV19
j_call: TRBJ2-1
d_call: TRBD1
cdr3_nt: TGTGCCAGTAGTATACCCTTTAACAGGGGACAGGGATACAATGAGCAGTTCTTC
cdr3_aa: CASSIPFNRGQGYNEQFF

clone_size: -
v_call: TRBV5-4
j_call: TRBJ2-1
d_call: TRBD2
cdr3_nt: TGTGCCAGCAGCTTAGGCGGGAGCAGTAGTGATGAGCAGTTCTTC
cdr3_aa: CASSLGGSSSDEQFF

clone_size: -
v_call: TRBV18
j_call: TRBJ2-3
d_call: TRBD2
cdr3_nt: TGTGCCAGCTCCTTCACTAGCGGGGTCACAGATACGCAGTATTTT
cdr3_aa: CASSFTSGVTDTQYF

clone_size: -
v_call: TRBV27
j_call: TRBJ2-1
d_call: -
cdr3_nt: TGTGCCAGCAGTTTCCGCGGGGAATACAATGAGCAGTTCTTC
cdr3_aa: CASSFRGEYNEQFF

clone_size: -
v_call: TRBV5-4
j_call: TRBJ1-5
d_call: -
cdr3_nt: TGTGCCAGCAGCTTGAAGAGTTCGGTAAATAGCAATCAGCCCCAGCATTTT
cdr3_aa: CASSLKSSVNSNQPQHF

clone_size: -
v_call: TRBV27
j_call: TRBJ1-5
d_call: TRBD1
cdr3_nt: TGTGCCAGCAGTTTTAAAGGGGGCGGAAGTCAGCCCCAGCATTTT
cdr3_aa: CASSFKGGGSQPQHF

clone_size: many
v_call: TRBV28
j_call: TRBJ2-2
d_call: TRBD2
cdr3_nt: TGTGCCAGCGTCACCGGGACTAGTGATGGGGGCGGGGAGCTGTTTTTT
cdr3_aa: CASVTGTSDGGGELFF

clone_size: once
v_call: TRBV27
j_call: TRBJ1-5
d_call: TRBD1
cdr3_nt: TGTGCCAGCAGTTTCCGCCCACGGGACAGGGGGGGTCAGCCCCAGCATTTT
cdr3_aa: CASSFRPRDRGGQPQHF

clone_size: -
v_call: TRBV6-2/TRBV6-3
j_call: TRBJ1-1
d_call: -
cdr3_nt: TGTGCCAGCAGTTACAGCCTCAGGGTCCTTGGGAACACTGAAGCTTTCTTT
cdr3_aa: CASSYSLRVLGNTEAFF

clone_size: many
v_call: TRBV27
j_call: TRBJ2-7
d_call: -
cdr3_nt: TGTGCCAGCAGTCTTCGAGCACCTACTCTCTCCTACGAGCAGTACTTC
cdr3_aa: CASSLRAPTLSYEQYF

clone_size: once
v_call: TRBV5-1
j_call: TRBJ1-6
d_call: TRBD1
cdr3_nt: TGCGCCAGCAGCTTAAACCCGGGACAGACTAATTCACCCCTCCACTTT
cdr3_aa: CASSLNPGQTNSPLHF

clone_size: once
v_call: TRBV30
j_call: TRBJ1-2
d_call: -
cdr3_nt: TGTGCCTGGAATACCGCAGGGTGGACAAGCTACACCTTC
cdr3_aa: CAWNTAGWTSYTF

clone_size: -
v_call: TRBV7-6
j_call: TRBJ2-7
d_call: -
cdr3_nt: TGTGCCAGCAGCTTAAATGGGGGCGCGTACTACGAGCAGTACTTC
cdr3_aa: CASSLNGGAYYEQYF

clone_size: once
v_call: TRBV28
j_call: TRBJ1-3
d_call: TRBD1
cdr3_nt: TGTGCCAGCAGGTCAACCGGGACAGGGGCAGGAAACACCATATATTTT
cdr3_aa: CASRSTGTGAGNTIYF

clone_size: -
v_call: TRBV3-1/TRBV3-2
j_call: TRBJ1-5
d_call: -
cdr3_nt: TGTGCCAGCAGCCTGGGGCAGGTCGAGACCCAGCATTTT
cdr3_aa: CASSLGQVETQHF

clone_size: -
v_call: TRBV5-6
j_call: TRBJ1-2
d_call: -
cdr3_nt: TGTGCCAGCAGCTTGGGAGGGGAGGCCTATGGCTACACCTTC
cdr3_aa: CASSLGGEAYGYTF

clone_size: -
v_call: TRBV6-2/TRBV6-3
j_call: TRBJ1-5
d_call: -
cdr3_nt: TGTGCCAGCAGTTACCCTGACAGGAGCAATCAGCCCCAGCATTTT
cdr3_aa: CASSYPDRSNQPQHF

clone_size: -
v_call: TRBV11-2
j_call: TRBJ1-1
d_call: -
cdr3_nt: TGTGCCAGCAGCTCTGAACAGAACACTGAAGCTTTCTTT
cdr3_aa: CASSSEQNTEAFF